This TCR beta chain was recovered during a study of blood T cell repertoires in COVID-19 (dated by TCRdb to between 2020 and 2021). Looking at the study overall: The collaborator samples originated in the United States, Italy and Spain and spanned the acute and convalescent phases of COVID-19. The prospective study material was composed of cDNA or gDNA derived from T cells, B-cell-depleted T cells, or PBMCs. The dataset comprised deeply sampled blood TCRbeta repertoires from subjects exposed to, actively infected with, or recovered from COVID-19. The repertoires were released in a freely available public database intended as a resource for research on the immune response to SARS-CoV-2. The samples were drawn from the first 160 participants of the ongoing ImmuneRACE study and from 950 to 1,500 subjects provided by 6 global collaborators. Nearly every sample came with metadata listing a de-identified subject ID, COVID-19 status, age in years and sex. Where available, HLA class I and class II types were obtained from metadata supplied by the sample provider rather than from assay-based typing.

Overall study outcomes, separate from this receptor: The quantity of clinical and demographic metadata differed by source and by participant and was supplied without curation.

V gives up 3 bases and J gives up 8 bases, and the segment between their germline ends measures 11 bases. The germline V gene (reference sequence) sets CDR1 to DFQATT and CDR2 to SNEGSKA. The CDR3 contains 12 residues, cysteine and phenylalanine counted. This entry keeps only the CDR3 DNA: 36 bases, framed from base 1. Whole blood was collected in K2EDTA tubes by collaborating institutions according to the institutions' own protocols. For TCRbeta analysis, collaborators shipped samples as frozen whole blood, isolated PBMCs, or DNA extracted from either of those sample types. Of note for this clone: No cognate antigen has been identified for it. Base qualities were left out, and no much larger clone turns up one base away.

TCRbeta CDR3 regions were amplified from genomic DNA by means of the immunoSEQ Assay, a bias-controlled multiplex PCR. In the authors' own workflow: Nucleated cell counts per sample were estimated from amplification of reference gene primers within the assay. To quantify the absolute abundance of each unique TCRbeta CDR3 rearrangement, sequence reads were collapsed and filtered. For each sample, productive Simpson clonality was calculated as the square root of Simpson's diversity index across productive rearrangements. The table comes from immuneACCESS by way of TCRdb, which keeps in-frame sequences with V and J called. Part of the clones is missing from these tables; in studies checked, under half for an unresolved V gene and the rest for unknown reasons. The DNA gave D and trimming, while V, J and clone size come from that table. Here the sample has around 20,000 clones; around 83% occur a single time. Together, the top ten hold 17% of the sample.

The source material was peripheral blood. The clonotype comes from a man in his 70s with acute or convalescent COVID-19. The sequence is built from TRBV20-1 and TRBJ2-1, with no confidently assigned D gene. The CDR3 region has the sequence CSASLESDEQFF. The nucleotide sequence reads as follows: TGCAGTGCTAGTTTAGAATCCGATGAGCAGTTCTTC.